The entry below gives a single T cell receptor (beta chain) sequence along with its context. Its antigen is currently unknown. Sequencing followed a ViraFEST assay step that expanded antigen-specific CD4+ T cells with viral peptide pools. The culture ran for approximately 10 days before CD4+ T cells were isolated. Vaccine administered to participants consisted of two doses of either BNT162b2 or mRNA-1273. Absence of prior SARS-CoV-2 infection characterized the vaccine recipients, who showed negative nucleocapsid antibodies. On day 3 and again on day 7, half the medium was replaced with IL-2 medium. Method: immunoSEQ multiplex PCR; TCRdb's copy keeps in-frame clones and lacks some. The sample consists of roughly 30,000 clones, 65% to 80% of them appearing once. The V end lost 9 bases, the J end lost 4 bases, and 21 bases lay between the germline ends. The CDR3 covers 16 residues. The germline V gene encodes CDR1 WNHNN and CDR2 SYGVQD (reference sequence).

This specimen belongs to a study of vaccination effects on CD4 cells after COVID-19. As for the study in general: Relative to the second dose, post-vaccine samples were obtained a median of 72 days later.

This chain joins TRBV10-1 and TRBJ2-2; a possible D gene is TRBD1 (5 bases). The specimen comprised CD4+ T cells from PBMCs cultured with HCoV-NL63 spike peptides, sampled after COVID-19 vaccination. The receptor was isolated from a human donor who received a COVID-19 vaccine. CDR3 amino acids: CARGPRTTKGTGELFF. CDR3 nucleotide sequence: TGCGCCAGAGGACCTCGGACAACGAAAGGCACCGGGGAGCTGTTTTTT.